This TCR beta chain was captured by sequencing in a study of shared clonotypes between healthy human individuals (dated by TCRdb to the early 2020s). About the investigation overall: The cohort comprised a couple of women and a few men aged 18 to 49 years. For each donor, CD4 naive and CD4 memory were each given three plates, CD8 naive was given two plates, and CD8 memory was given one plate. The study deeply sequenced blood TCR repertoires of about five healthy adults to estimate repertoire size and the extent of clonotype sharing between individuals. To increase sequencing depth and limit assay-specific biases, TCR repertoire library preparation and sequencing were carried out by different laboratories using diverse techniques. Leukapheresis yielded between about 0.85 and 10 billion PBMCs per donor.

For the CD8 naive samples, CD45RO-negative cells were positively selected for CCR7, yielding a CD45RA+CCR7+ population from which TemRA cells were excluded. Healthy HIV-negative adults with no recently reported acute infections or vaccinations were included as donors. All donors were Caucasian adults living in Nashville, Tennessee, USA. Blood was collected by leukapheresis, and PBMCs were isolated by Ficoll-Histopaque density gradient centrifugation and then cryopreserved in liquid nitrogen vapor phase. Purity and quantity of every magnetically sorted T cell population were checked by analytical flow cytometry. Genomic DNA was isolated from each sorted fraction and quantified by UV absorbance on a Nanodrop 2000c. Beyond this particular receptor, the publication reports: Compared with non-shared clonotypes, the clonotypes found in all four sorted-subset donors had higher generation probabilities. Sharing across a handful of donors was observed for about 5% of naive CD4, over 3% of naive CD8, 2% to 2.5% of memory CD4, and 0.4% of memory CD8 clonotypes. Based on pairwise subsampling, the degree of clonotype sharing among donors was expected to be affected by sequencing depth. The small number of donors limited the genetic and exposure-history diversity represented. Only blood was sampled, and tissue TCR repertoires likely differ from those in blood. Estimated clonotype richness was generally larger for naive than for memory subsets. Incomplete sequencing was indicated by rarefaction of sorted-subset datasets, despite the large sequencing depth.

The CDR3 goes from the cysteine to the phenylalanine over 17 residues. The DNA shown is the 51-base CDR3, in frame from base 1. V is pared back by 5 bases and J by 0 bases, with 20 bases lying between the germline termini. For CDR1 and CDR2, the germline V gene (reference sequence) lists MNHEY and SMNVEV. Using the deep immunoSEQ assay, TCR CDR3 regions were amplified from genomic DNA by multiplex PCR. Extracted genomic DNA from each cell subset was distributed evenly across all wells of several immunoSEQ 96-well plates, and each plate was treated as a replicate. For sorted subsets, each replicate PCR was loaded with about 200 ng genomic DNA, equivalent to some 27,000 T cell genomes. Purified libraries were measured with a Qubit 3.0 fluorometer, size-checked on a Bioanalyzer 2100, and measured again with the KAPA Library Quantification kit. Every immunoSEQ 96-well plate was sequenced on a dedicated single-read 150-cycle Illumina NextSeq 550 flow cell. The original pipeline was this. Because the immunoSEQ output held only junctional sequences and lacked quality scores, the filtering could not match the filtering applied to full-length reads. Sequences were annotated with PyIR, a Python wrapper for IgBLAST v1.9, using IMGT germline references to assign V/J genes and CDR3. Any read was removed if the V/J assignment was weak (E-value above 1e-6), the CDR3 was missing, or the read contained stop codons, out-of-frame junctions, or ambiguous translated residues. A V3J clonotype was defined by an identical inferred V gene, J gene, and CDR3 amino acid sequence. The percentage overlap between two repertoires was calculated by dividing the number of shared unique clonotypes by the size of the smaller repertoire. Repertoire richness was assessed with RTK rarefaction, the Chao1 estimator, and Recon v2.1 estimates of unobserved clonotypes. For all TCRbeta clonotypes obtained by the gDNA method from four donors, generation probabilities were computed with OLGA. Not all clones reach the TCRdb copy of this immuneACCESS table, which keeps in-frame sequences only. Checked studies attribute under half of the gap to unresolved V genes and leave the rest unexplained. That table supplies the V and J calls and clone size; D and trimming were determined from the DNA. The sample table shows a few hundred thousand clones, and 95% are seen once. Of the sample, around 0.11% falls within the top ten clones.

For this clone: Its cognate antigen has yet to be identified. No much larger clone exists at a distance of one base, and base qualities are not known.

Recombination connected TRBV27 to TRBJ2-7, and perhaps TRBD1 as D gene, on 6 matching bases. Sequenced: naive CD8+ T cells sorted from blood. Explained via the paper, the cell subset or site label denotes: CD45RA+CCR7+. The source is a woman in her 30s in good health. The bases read TGTGCCAGCAGTCTCTCAGGGACAATAAGAAGCTCCTACGAGCAGTACTTC. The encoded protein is CASSLSGTIRSSYEQYF.